This record concerns one T cell receptor (beta chain) sequence. This sample stems from a study of OX40 agonist ivuxolimab in advanced cancers. On the study more broadly: Ivuxolimab is an agonistic anti-OX40 (CD134) antibody, and patients were treated with it. People who had prior anti-PD-1, anti-PD-L1 or anti-CTLA-4 therapy could take part, and 40% had some.

CDR3 size: 15 residues. The germline V gene has CDR1 SNHLY and CDR2 FYNNEI. V lost 6 bases and J lost 0, with 11 bases in between. TCRdb's table, derived via immunoSEQ multiplex PCR, lists solely in-frame clones and lacks some. The table records tens of thousands of clones, approximately 88% of them present only once. The material sequenced was CD4+ or CD8+ T cells sorted from blood, taken in a trial of the OX40 agonist ivuxolimab. This sequence originates from an adult with an advanced solid tumor such as melanoma, head and neck, liver or kidney cancer. The chain is built from TRBV2 and TRBJ2-2; unclear D gene. As DNA, the CDR3 is TGTGCCAGCAGGAAGGACGGAGCGAACACCGGGGAGCTGTTTTTT. This codes for CASRKDGANTGELFF.